This T cell receptor beta chain originates from a study of blood T cell repertoires in COVID-19. The V end was cut by 4 bases, the J end by 5 bases, with 17 bases between. This CDR3 contains 14 residues. Germline CDR1 is GTSNPN and CDR2 is SVGIG (reference sequence). Allocation to cohorts depended on clinical history reported by the participants. Per the original methods: By means of reference gene primer amplification, nucleated cell counts were estimated. Here immunoSEQ multiplex PCR was the method, and the copy in TCRdb shows in-frame clones only, minus some. The V and J calls and clone size were taken over from that table, and D and trimming were inferred from the DNA. The sample contains about 220,000 clones, 80% to 90% of which appear only once.

Sequencing input: PBMCs or T cells enriched from blood (not recorded which). The chain carries TRBV30 and TRBJ1-1; D is unresolved. This TCR was sampled from a woman in her forties with acute COVID-19. The CDR3 loop is CAWTLGRSYTEAFF. The DNA for the CDR3 is TGTGCCTGGACCCTGGGGAGGAGTTATACTGAAGCTTTCTTT. The variable domain in full, completed from reference TRBV30 and TRBJ1-1, reads SQTIHQWPATLVQPVGSPLSLECTVEGTSNPNLYWYRQAAGRGLQLLFYSVGIGQISSEVPQNLSASRPQDRQFILSSKKLLLSDSGFYLCAWTLGRSYTEAFFGQGTRLTVV.